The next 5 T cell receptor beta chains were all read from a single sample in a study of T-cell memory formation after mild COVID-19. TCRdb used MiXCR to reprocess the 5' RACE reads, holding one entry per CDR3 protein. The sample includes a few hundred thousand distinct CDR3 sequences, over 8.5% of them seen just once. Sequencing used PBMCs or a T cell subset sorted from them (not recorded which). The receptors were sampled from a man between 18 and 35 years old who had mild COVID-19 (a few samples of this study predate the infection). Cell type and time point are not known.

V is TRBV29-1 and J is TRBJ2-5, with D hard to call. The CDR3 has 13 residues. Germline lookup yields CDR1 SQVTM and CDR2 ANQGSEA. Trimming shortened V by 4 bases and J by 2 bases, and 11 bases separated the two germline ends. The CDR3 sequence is CSVATHPQETQYF. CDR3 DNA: TGCAGCGTTGCGACTCACCCTCAAGAGACCCAGTACTTC.

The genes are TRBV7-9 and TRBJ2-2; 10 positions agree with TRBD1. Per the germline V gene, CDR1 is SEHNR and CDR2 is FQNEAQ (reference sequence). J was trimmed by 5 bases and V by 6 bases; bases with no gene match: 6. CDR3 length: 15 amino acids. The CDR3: CASRPTGGETGELFF. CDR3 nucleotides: TGTGCCAGCAGACCGACAGGGGGCGAGACCGGGGAGCTGTTTTTT.

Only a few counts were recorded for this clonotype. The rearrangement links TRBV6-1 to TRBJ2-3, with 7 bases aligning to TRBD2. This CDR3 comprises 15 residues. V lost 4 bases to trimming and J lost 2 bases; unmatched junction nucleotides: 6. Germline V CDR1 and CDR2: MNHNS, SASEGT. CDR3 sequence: CASSVIAGSTDTQYF. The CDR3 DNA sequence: TGTGCCAGCAGTGTGATAGCGGGTTCCACAGATACGCAGTATTTT.

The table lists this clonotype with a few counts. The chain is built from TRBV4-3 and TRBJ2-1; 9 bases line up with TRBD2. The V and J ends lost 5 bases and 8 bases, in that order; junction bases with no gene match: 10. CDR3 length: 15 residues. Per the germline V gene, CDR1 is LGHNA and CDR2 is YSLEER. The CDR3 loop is CASSERGTSLDEQFF. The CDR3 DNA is TGCGCCAGCAGCGAACGCGGGACTAGCTTGGATGAGCAGTTCTTC.

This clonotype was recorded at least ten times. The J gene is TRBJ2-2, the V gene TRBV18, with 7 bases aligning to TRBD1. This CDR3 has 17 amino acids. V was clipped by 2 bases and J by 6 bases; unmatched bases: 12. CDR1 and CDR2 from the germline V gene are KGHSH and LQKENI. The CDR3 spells CASSPTGGDRVAGELFF. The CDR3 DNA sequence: TGTGCCAGCTCACCAACTGGCGGAGACAGGGTCGCCGGGGAGCTGTTTTTT. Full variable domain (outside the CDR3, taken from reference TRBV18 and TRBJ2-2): NAGVMQNPRHLVRRRGQEARLRCSPMKGHSHVYWYRQLPEEGLKFMVYLQKENIIDESGMPKERFSAEFPKEGPSILRIQQVVRGDSAAYFCASSPTGGDRVAGELFFGEGSRLTVL.